This TCR beta chain was captured in a study of post-analysis software for immune sequencing data. Overall study: Relapsing-remitting, secondary progressive and progressive-relapsing multiple sclerosis courses were included. Study results and limitations: Versus controls, multiple sclerosis patients showed significantly lower diversity (normalized Chao1). Five or six TRBV segments, TRBV5-6, TRBV5-1 and TRBV20-1 among them, were found more frequent in patients than controls.

The CDR3 is 15 residues long. Germline lookup yields CDR1 SEHNR and CDR2 FQNEAQ (reference sequence). Trimming shortened V by 4 bases and J by 2 bases, and 14 bases separated the two germline ends. Presence of unique molecular identifiers characterized the TCR beta cDNA libraries. Around 500,000 cDNA molecules were obtained per 1 to 10 million input T cells. TCRdb passed the PCR reads through MiXCR, listing each CDR3 protein once. The sample holds 750,000 to 950,000 distinct CDR3 sequences, 53% seen once. Comments on this clonotype: Its antigen remains unknown.

The TCR was taken from a girl aged 10 to 17 with multiple sclerosis. The specimen sequenced was blood. V gene TRBV7-9 combines with J gene TRBJ1-2; D may be TRBD1 (5 bases). CDR3 coding DNA: TGTGCCAGCAGCTCCCCCTCGGGACTGAACTATGGCTACACCTTC. Translation gives CASSSPSGLNYGYTF.